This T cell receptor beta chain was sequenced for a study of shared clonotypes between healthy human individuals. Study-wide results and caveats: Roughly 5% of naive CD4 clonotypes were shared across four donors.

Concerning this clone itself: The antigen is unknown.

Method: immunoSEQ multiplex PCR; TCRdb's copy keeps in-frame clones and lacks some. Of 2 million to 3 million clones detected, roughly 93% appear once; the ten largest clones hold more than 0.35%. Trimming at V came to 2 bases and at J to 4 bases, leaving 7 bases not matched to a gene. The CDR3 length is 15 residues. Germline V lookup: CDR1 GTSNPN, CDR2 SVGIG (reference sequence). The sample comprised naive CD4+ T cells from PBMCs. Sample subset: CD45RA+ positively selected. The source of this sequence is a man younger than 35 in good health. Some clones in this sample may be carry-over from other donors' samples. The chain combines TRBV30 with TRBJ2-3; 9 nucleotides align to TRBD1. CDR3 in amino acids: CAWSRRQGGSDTQYF. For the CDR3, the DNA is TGTGCCTGGAGTAGGAGACAGGGGGGGTCAGATACGCAGTATTTT. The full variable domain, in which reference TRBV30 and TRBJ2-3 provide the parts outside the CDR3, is SQTIHQWPATLVQPVGSPLSLECTVEGTSNPNLYWYRQAAGRGLQLLFYSVGIGQISSEVPQNLSASRPQDRQFILSSKKLLLSDSGFYLCAWSRRQGGSDTQYFGPGTRLTVL.